This TCR beta chain was profiled in a study of Graves' ophthalmopathy and Graves' hyperthyroidism. The CDR3 totals 13 residues. Losses at the gene ends were 9 bases for V and 2 bases for J; bases not matched to a gene: 6. Germline lookup yields CDR1 WSHSY and CDR2 SAAADI. Many counts were recorded for this clonotype. RNA transcripts served as template for amplifying TCR beta CDR3 sequences. An opening RT-PCR round employed HTBI primers and preceded a second-round multiplex PCR. From the multiplex PCR reads, TCRdb called clonotypes with MiXCR, one entry per CDR3 protein. Of almost 750,000 distinct CDR3 sequences listed, roughly 40% are singletons.

This rearrangement joins TRBV10-2 to TRBJ2-7, with 8 bases identical to TRBD2. Sequencing used peripheral blood. This sequence originates from an adult man with Graves' ophthalmopathy. In nucleotides, the CDR3 is TGCGCCAGTTTACTAGCGGCGACCTACGAGCAGTACTTC. Amino acids: CASLLAATYEQYF.